The 2 T cell receptor beta chains below come from one sample, sequenced in a study of blood T cell repertoires in COVID-19. The method was immunoSEQ multiplex PCR; TCRdb's version includes in-frame clones alone and lacks a portion of them. The sample has 200,000 to 250,000 clones, approximately 86% seen once. Material: peripheral blood. The receptors come from a woman in her 30s with COVID-19, enrolled during active disease.

This clone occurred a few times. This chain links TRBV19 with TRBJ1-4; D possibly corresponds to TRBD1 (6 bases). The length of the CDR3 is 15 residues. The germline CDR1 and CDR2 sequences are LNHDA and SQIVND (reference sequence). The V gene lost 3 bases and the J gene lost 2 bases, with 10 bases spanning the gap. CDR3 region: CASSMNRATNEKLFF. The CDR3 region has the DNA TGTGCCAGTAGTATGAACAGGGCCACTAATGAAAAACTGTTTTTT.

This chain joins TRBV7-3 and TRBJ2-7; 8 positions agree with TRBD1. Germline V CDR1 and CDR2: SGHTA, FQGTGA. The trim removed 5 bases at V and 4 bases at J, leaving 10 bases unmatched. The CDR3 runs to 15 residues. CDR3 in amino acids: CASSPHGQGAYEQYF. The CDR3 region has the DNA TGTGCCAGCAGCCCCCACGGGCAGGGGGCATACGAGCAGTACTTC.